Below are 16 T cell receptor beta chains sequenced from a single sample in a study of T cells in Graves' hyperthyroidism and ophthalmopathy. The source material, RNA transcripts, was used to amplify TCR beta CDR3 regions. First-round RT-PCR with HTBI primers amplified the TCR CDR3 region. TCRdb reprocessed the multiplex PCR reads with MiXCR, giving one entry per CDR3 protein. The sample contains approximately 630,000 distinct CDR3 sequences, 15% to 20% of which appear only once. The source material was blood. The source of these receptors is a woman aged 25 to 45 with Graves' hyperthyroidism.

This chain connects TRBV5-6 to TRBJ2-1; D may match TRBD1 or TRBD2 (5 bases each). Germline V gene lookup returns CDR1 SGHDT and CDR2 YYEEEE. Trimming pared 4 bases from V and 1 base from J, leaving 21 bases between. This CDR3 region has 18 residues. The CDR3 protein is CASSAFLAGTASYNEQFF. DNA of the CDR3: TGTGCCAGCAGCGCATTTTTAGCCGGGACCGCGTCCTACAATGAGCAGTTCTTC.

In its sample, this clonotype was seen many times. DNA for the CDR3: TGTGCCAGCAGTGATGGGTTGGATTCGCCCCAGCATTTT. This gives the protein CASSDGLDSPQHF. V is TRBV2 and J is TRBJ1-5; D ambiguous. The V end lost 3 bases, the J end lost 9 bases, and 12 bases lay between the germline ends. CDR1 is SNHLY and CDR2 is FYNNEI in the germline V gene. This CDR3 comprises 13 residues.

Concerning this clonotype itself: This may stem from a read error, because a much larger clone lies one nucleotide away. This rearrangement joins TRBV2 to TRBJ2-7; 9 bases map to TRBD1. Germline V gene lookup returns CDR1 SNHLY and CDR2 FYNNEI. The CDR3 extends over 16 amino acids. The V gene end was trimmed by 0 bases and the J gene end by 5 bases; junction bases not matched to a gene: 8. CDR3 bases: TGTGCCAGCAGTGAAGCGGGACAGGGACGGATCGACGAGCAGTACTTC. Translated: CASSEAGQGRIDEQYF.

The V and J genes are TRBV29-1 and TRBJ2-1, with D hard to call. Germline CDR1 reads SQVTM; CDR2 reads ANQGSEA. The CDR3 consists of 10 residues. V was cut by 5 bases and J by 8 bases, with 7 bases left in between. For the CDR3, the DNA is TGCAGCGTTTTTCGGGATGAGCAGTTCTTC. It encodes CSVFRDEQFF.

In this sample, this clonotype turned up many times. The chain has TRBV6-1 and TRBJ2-7, with a tentative D call TRBD2 (5 bases). Germline CDR1 is MNHNS and CDR2 is SASEGT. Between the trimmed V and J ends, which lost 5 bases and 5 bases, there was a span of 10 bases. This CDR3 region has 12 residues. As DNA, the CDR3 is TGTGCCAGCAGTTTCGGACTGGACGAGCAGTACTTC. Its translation is CASSFGLDEQYF.

This clonotype was counted many times. The CDR3 DNA reads as TGTGCCAGCAGTTGGACAGGGAAAACTGGGGCCAACGTCCTGACTTTC. This gives the protein CASSWTGKTGANVLTF. The chain is built from TRBV6-5 and TRBJ2-6; 8 bases fit TRBD1. The V segment lost 4 bases and the J segment 2 bases; nucleotides outside the gene matches: 4. The CDR3 length is 16 residues. From germline, CDR1 is MNHEY and CDR2 SVGAGI.

The chain combines TRBV7-6 with TRBJ2-2, with D uncertain. The CDR3 contains 16 residues. V lost 1 base and J 0 bases, leaving 9 bases between the germline ends. Germline-derived CDR1 and CDR2 are SGHVS and FNYEAQ. CDR3 loop: CASSLEAYTNTGELFF. In nucleotides, the CDR3 is TGTGCCAGCAGCTTAGAGGCTTATACGAACACCGGGGAGCTGTTTTTT.

This chain connects TRBV29-1 to TRBJ1-3, with D possibly being TRBD1 (5 bases). V was clipped by 6 bases and J by 1 base, with 7 bases between them. CDR1 and CDR2 from the germline V gene are SQVTM and ANQGSEA. CDR3 size: 12 residues. CDR3 DNA sequence: TGCAGCGTACAGGAATCTGGAAACACCATATATTTT. This translates into CSVQESGNTIYF.

This clonotype came up many times. The V gene is TRBV2, the J gene TRBJ1-1, with D unresolved. This CDR3 is 16 amino acids long. The germline V gene encodes CDR1 SNHLY and CDR2 FYNNEI. Trimming removed 7 bases from V and 3 bases from J, with 21 bases in between. The CDR3 nucleotides are TGTGCCAGCACCGAAAGGCCCCAGGAACCCTACACTGAAGCTTTCTTT. Residues: CASTERPQEPYTEAFF.

The gene calls are TRBV9 and TRBJ1-5, with no clear D. Germline CDR1 reads SGDLS; CDR2 reads YYNGEE. The V end was cut by 1 base, the J end by 4 bases, with 12 bases between. The CDR3 is made up of 15 amino acids. CDR3: CASSVFPGINQPQHF. The CDR3 DNA reads as TGTGCCAGCAGCGTATTCCCGGGGATAAATCAGCCCCAGCATTTT.

This clonotype was recorded a few times. The rearrangement uses TRBV7-3 and TRBJ2-7; 11 bases are a match to TRBD1. The CDR3 loop spans 15 amino acids. Trimming cost V 4 bases and J 6 bases; bases outside gene matches: 8. Germline V gene data show CDR1 as SGHTA and CDR2 as FQGTGA. The CDR3 DNA sequence: TGTGCCAGCAGCTCAGGACAGGGGGCAAGCAGCGAGCAGTACTTC. This encodes CASSSGQGASSEQYF. Together with reference TRBV7-3 and TRBJ2-7, the CDR3 gives the full variable domain: GAGVSQTPSNKVTEKGKYVELRCDPISGHTALYWYRQSLGQGPEFLIYFQGTGAADDSGLPNDRFFAVRPEGSVSTLKIQRTERGDSAVYLCASSSGQGASSEQYFGPGTRLTVT.

The rearrangement links TRBV7-8 to TRBJ1-2, with TRBD1 matching 8 bases. The CDR3 runs 14 residues. The ends lost 5 bases at V and 7 bases at J; junction bases unmatched: 9. The germline gives CDR1 SGHVS, CDR2 FQNEAQ. CDR3 nucleotides: TGTGCCAGCAGCGCCACCGGGACAGGCATTGGCTACACCTTC. Its protein product is CASSATGTGIGYTF.

This clonotype was recorded a few times. The J gene is TRBJ1-5, the V gene TRBV3-1; D not certain. CDR1 and CDR2 (germline): LGHDT, YNNKEL (reference sequence). The CDR3 extends over 13 amino acids. Trimming pared 8 bases from V and 5 bases from J, leaving 13 bases between. The chain's CDR3 is CASAPAGDQPQHF. The CDR3 nucleotides are TGTGCCAGCGCTCCGGCAGGAGATCAGCCCCAGCATTTT.

This clonotype was picked up many times. The chain uses TRBV7-2 and TRBJ2-3; tentative D call: TRBD1 (6 bases). The CDR3 is 15 residues long. CDR1 SGHTA and CDR2 FQGNSA come from the germline V gene. Trimming pared 3 bases from V and 0 bases from J, leaving 10 bases between. The CDR3 nucleotides read TGTGCCAGCAGCTTTGTGGGGGCTAGCACAGATACGCAGTATTTT. Its protein product is CASSFVGASTDTQYF.

This clonotype was observed a few times. At one of its ends the junction is not consistent with the germline gene, which may arise from a read error. The chain recombines TRBV24-1 with TRBJ1-2, with D unresolved. The CDR3 is 11 residues long. Germline V lookup: CDR1 KGHDR, CDR2 SFDVKD. CDR3: CATAGTDGYAF. The CDR3 DNA sequence: TGTGCCACTGCCGGTACCGATGGCTACGCCTTC.

In this sample, this clonotype turned up a few times. The V gene is TRBV27, the J gene TRBJ1-5; 8 bases agree with TRBD1. Germline-derived CDR1 and CDR2 are MNHEY and SMNVEV (reference sequence). The CDR3 has 14 amino acids. V was pared by 8 bases and J by 4 bases, with 7 bases of the junction left unmatched. This CDR3 is CASGSWDRNQPQHF. The DNA for the CDR3 is TGTGCCAGCGGTTCATGGGACAGGAATCAGCCCCAGCATTTT.